This T cell receptor beta chain appears in the sequencing data of a study of OX40 agonist ivuxolimab in advanced cancers. Findings and caveats of the study: Clonal expansion from baseline to week 6 occurred in both CD4+ and CD8+ T cells.

A remark on this clone: The antigen remains undetermined.

Repertoires were generated with immunoSEQ multiplex PCR, while TCRdb's copy carries only in-frame clones and drops some. This sample has some 46,000 clones, with 89% found just once. V was clipped by 3 bases and J by 3 bases, with 4 bases between them. The CDR3 consists of 12 residues. Germline-derived CDR1 and CDR2 are SGHVS and FQNEAQ. This chain links TRBV7-8 with TRBJ2-3, with unresolved D. Sequenced material: CD4+ or CD8+ T cells sorted from blood, taken in a trial of the OX40 agonist ivuxolimab. The source is an adult with an advanced solid tumor such as melanoma, head and neck, liver or kidney cancer. CDR3 in amino acids: CASSLQTDTQYF. In DNA form, the CDR3 reads TGTGCCAGCAGCTTGCAGACAGATACGCAGTATTTT. Complete variable domain (other parts from reference TRBV7-8 and TRBJ2-3): GAGVSQSPRYKVAKRGQDVALRCDPISGHVSLFWYQQALGQGPEFLTYFQNEAQLDKSGLPSDRFFAERPEGSVSTLKIQRTQQEDSAVYLCASSLQTDTQYFGPGTRLTVL.